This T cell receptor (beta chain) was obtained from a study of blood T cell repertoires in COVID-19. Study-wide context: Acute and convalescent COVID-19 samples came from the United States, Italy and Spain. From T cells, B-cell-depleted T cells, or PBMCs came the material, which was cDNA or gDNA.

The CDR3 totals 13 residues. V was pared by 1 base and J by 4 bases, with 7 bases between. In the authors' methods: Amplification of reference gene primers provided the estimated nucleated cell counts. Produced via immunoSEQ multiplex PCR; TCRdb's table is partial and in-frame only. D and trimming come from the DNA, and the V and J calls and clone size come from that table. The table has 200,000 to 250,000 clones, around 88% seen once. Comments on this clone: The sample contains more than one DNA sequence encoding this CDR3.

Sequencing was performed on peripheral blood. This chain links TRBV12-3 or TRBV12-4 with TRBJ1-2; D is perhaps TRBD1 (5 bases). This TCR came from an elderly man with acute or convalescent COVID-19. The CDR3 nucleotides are TGTGCCAGCAGTTTAGGACAGAGCTATGGCTACACCTTC. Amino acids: CASSLGQSYGYTF.